Sequencing of this T cell receptor (beta chain) was carried out in a study of CD8 T cells in ankylosing spondylitis. Each CDR3 protein gets one entry after TCRdb re-called the 5' RACE reads with MiXCR. The data contain 350,000 or so distinct CDR3 sequences, 11% of them seen just once; the ten biggest clones take up about a tenth. Trimming cost V 5 bases and J 5 bases; bases outside gene matches: 7. The CDR3 has 14 residues. Germline V lookup: CDR1 SGHVS, CDR2 FQNEAQ. The material sequenced was blood, either unsorted or a sorted T cell fraction (not recorded which). The TCR originated in a female donor with ankylosing spondylitis or in good health (not recorded which). The chain is built from TRBV7-8 and TRBJ2-5; 8 nucleotides line up with TRBD2. Here the CDR3 DNA reads TGTGCCAGCAGCGCACCGCGGGGGGCGGAGACCCAGTACTTC. Translating it yields CASSAPRGAETQYF.